This T cell receptor beta chain was captured in a study of memory CD4+ T cells and cytomegalovirus serostatus. Study-wide findings and caveats: Of 150 to 200 reported CMV TCRbeta sequences, 67 were found in memory CD4+ repertoires.

Clones were read by immunoSEQ multiplex PCR, and TCRdb kept only the in-frame ones, dropping some. The sample consists of tens of thousands of clones, 82% of them appearing once. Germline values: CDR1 SGHTA, CDR2 FQGNSA. The CDR3 loop spans 14 amino acids. Trimming took off 1 base at V and 1 base at J, with 8 bases between the two ends. This clone was detected a few times. What it recognizes is unknown. Single viable CD3+CD4+CD8-CD45RO+ cells were sorted as the memory CD4+ T cells. Donors' CMV status reflects serum IgG against pp150, pp28, p38, p52. This TCR derives from an adult in good health and CMV-seronegative. The J gene is TRBJ2-7, the V gene TRBV7-2; no clear D. Sequenced input: memory CD4+ T cells from blood. As DNA, the CDR3 is TGTGCCAGCAGCTTAGATCTAGGATCCTACGAGCAGTACTTC. As protein: CASSLDLGSYEQYF.